This T cell receptor (beta chain) derives from a study of cytomegalovirus exposure and HLA in healthy donors. CDR3 size: 16 residues. Per the germline V gene, CDR1 is MNHEY and CDR2 is SVGAGI. V dropped 0 bases and J dropped 5 bases, with 13 bases sitting between them. Vbeta (60) and Jbeta (13) primers were used in the PCR. Using immunoSEQ multiplex PCR, the repertoire was profiled, and TCRdb retains in-frame clones only, with some absent. The sample records about 150,000 clones, 60% to 85% being singletons. The sample taken for sequencing was PBMCs. The source of this sequence is a woman aged 40 to 50 in good health and CMV-seronegative. The rearrangement joins TRBV6-5 to TRBJ2-2; TRBD2 might be the D (5 bases). CDR3 bases: TGTGCCAGCAGTTACTCGATGGTTCGCGGGACCGGGGAGCTGTTTTTT. It is translated as CASSYSMVRGTGELFF.